This TCR beta chain was sequenced for a study of chronic HIV infection and antiretroviral therapy. TCRdb reprocessed the 5' RACE reads via MiXCR and lists one record per CDR3 protein. The sample has 40,000 to 50,000 distinct CDR3 sequences, under 20% seen once. The germline V and J ends were trimmed by 6 bases and 5 bases, with 17 bases remaining between them. The CDR3 is 14 amino acids. Germline CDR1 SQVTM, CDR2 ANQGSEA. The J gene is TRBJ1-5, the V gene TRBV29-1, with D tentatively TRBD1 (5 bases). The sequence derives from an adult who had HIV and had not received antiretroviral therapy, or was an uninfected healthy control (not recorded which). Material: peripheral blood. CDR3 loop: CSVGAGNPYQPQHF. CDR3 nucleotide sequence: TGCAGCGTAGGCGCAGGGAACCCATATCAGCCCCAGCATTTT.